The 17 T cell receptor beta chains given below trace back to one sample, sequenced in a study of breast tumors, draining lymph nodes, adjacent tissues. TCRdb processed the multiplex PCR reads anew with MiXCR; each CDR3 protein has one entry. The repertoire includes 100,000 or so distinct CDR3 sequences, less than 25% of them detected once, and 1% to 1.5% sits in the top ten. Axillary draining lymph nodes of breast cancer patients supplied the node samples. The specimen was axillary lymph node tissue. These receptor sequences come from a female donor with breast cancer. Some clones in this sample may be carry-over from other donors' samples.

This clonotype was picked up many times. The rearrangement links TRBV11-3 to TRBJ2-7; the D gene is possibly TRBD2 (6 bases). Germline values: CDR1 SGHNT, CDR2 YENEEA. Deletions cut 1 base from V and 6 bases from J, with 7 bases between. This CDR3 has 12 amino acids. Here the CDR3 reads CASSLAGGEQYF. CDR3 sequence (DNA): TGTGCCAGCAGCTTAGCCGGGGGCGAGCAGTACTTC. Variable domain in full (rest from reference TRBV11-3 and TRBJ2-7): EAGVVQSPRYKIIEKKQPVAFWCNPISGHNTLYWYLQNLGQGPELLIRYENEEAVDDSQLPKDRFSAERLKGVDSTLKIQPAELGDSAVYLCASSLAGGEQYFGPGTRLTVT.

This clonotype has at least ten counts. The CDR3 region is CSVAQGGQGPESSYEQYF. Written as DNA, the CDR3 is TGCAGCGTTGCTCAAGGAGGACAGGGCCCCGAGTCTTCCTACGAGCAGTACTTC. The chain links TRBV29-1 to TRBJ2-7, with 8 bases lining up with TRBD1. This CDR3 spans 18 amino acids. The trim removed 4 bases at V and 1 base at J, leaving 18 bases unmatched. CDR1 is SQVTM and CDR2 is ANQGSEA in the germline V gene.

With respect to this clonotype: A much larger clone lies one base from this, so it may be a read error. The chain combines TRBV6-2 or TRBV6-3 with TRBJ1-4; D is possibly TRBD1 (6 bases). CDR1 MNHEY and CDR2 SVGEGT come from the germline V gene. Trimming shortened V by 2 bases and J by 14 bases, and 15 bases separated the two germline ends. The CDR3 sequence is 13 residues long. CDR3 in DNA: TGTGCCAGCAGTTACGACAGGCATGGGCGGCTGTTTTTT. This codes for CASSYDRHGRLFF.

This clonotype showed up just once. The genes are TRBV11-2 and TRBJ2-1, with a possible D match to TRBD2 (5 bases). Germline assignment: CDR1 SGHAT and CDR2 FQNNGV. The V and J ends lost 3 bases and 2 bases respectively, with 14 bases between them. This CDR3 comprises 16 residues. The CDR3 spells CASSFGGSNPYNEQFF. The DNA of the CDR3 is TGTGCCAGCAGCTTTGGTGGGAGTAATCCCTACAATGAGCAGTTCTTC.

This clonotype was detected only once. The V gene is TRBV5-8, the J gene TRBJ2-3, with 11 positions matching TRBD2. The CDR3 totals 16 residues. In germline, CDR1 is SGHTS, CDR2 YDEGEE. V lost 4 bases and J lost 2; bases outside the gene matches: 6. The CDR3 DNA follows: TGTGCCAGCAGCCTCGGGACTAGCGGATTCACAGATACGCAGTATTTT. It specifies CASSLGTSGFTDTQYF.

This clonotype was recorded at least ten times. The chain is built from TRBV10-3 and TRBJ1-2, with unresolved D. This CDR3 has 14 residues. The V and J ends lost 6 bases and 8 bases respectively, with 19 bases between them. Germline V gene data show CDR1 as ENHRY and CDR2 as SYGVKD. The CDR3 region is CAISDASSPGGYTF. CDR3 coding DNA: TGTGCCATCAGCGACGCATCAAGCCCGGGGGGCTACACCTTC.

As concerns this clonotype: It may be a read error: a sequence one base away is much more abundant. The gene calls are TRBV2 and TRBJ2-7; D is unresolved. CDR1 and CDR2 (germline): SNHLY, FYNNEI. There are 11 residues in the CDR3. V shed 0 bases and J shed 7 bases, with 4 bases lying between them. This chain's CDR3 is CASSEAPEQYF. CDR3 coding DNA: TGTGCCAGCAGTGAAGCGCCTGAGCAGTACTTC.

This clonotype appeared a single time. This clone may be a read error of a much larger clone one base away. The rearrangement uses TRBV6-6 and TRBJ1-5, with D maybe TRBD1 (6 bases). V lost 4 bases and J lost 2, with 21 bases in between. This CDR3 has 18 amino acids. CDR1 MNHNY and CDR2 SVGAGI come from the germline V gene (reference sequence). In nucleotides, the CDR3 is TGTGCCAGCAGTTTTGACAGGAGAAAGGGGTTCGGCAATCAGCCCCAGCATTTT. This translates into CASSFDRRKGFGNQPQHF.

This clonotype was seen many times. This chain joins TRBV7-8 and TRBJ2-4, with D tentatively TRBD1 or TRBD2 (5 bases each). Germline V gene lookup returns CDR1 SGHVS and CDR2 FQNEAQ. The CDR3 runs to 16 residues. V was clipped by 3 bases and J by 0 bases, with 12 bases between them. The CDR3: CASSLAGTLAKNIQYF. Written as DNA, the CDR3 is TGTGCCAGCAGCTTGGCAGGGACCTTAGCCAAAAACATTCAGTACTTC.

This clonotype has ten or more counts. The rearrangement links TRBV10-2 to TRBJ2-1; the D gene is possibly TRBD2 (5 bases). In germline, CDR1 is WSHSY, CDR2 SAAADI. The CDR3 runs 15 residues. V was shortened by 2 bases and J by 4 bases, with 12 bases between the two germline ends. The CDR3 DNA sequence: TGCGCCAGCAGTGAGCTACGGGGTGGATACAATGAGCAGTTCTTC. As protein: CASSELRGGYNEQFF.

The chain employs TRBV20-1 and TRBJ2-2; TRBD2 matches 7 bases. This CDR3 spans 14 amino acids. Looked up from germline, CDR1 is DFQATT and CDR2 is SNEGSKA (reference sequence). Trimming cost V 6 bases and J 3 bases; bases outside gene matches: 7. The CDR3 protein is CSAAGTNDTGELFF. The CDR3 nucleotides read TGCAGTGCGGCCGGGACTAATGACACCGGGGAGCTGTTTTTT.

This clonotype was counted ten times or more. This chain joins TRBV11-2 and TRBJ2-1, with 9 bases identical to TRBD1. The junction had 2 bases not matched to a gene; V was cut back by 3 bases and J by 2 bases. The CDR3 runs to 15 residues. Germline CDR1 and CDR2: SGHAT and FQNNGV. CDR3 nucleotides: TGTGCCAGCAGCTTCGACAGGGGGACCTACAATGAGCAGTTCTTC. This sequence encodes CASSFDRGTYNEQFF.

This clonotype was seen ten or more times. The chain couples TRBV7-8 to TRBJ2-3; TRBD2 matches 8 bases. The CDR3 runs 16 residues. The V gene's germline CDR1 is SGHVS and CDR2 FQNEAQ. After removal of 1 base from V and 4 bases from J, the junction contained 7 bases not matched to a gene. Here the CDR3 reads CASSLVTSGSPDTQYF. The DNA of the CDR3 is TGTGCCAGCAGCTTAGTAACTAGCGGTAGTCCAGATACGCAGTATTTT. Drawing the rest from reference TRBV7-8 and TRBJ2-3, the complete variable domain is GAGVSQSPRYKVAKRGQDVALRCDPISGHVSLFWYQQALGQGPEFLTYFQNEAQLDKSGLPSDRFFAERPEGSVSTLKIQRTQQEDSAVYLCASSLVTSGSPDTQYFGPGTRLTVL.

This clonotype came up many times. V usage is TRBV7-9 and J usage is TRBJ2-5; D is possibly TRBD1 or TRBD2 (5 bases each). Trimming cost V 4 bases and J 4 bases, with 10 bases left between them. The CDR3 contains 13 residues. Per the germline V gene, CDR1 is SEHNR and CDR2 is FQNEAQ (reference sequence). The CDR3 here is CASSSPRGETQYF. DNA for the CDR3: TGTGCCAGCAGCTCCCCGAGGGGAGAGACCCAGTACTTC. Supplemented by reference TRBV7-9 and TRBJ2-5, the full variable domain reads DTGVSQNPRHKITKRGQNVTFRCDPISEHNRLYWYRQTLGQGPEFLTYFQNEAQLEKSRLLSDRFSAERPKGSFSTLEIQRTEQGDSAMYLCASSSPRGETQYFGPGTRLLVL.

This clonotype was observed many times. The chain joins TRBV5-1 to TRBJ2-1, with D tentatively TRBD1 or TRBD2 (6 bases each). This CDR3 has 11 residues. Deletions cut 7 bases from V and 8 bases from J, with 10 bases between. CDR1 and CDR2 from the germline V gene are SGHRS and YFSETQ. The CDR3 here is CASSRGHEQFF. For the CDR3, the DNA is TGCGCCAGCTCCCGGGGGCATGAGCAGTTCTTC.

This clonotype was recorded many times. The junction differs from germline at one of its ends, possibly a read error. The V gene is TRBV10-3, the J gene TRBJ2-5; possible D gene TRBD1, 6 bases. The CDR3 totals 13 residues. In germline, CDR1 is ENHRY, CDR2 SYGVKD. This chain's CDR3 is CAIREDRQEAQYF. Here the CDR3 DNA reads TGTGCCATCAGGGAGGACAGACAAGAGGCCCAGTACTTC.

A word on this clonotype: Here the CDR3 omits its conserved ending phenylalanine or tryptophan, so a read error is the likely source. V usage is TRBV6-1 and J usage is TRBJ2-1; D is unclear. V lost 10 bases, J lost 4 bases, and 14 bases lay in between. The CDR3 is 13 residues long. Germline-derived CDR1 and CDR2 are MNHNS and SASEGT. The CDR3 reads CATRRPTYNEQFL. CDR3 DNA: TGTGCCACCCGACGACCGACTTACAATGAGCAGTTCCTC.